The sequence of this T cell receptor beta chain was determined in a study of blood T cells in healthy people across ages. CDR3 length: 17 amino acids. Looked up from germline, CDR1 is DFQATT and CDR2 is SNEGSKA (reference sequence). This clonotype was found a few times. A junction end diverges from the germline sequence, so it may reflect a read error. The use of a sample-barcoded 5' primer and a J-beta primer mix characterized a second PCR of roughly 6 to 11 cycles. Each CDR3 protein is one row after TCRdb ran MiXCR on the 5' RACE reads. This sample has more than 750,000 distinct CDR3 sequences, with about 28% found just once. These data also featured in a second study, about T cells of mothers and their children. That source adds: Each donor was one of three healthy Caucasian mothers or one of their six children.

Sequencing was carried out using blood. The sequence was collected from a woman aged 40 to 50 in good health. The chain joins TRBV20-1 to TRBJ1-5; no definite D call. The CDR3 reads CSAGDTLGAVGNQPQHF. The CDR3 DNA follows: TGCAGTGCTGGAGATACCCTCGGAGCGGTAGGCAATCAGCCCCAGCATTTT.